This entry lists 6 T cell receptor beta chains sequenced from one sample in a study of T cells after yellow fever vaccination. MiXCR, run by TCRdb on the 5' RACE reads, gives a single entry per CDR3 protein. Here the sample spans 180,000 or so distinct CDR3 sequences, approximately 9.9% being singletons. The source material was CD8+ T cells sorted from PBMCs, sampled 15 days after the yellow fever booster vaccination. The source is a man aged 18-30 years who received the YFV17D yellow fever vaccine.

This clonotype was observed a handful of times. The chain uses TRBV9 and TRBJ2-5, with TRBD1 as a possible D gene (6 bases). The CDR3 totals 16 residues. Trimming took off 3 bases at V and 1 base at J, with 16 bases between the two ends. Per germline, CDR1 SGDLS and CDR2 YYNGEE. Here the CDR3 reads CASSARFGTFQETQYF. CDR3 bases: TGTGCCAGCAGCGCCCGATTCGGGACATTCCAAGAGACCCAGTACTTC.

The rearrangement links TRBV5-1 to TRBJ2-7, with D possibly matching TRBD2 (5 bases). This CDR3 region has 16 residues. Germline CDR1 reads SGHRS; CDR2 reads YFSETQ. V shed 0 bases and J shed 2 bases, with 15 bases lying between them. CDR3 bases: TGCGCCAGCAGCTTGGCGTCCGGGGATGTTACCTACGAGCAGTACTTC. This gives the protein CASSLASGDVTYEQYF.

The CDR3 DNA reads as TGTGCCAGCAGTTACTCCCGAATCAACTATGGCTACACCTTC. Protein product: CASSYSRINYGYTF. The genes are TRBV6-5 and TRBJ1-2; unclear D gene. Germline V gene sequence: CDR1 MNHEY, CDR2 SVGAGI. V was pared by 0 bases and J by 2 bases, with 7 bases between. This CDR3 has 14 amino acids.

J is TRBJ2-3 and V is TRBV28; TRBD2 might be the D (6 bases). Germline V gene data show CDR1 as MDHEN and CDR2 as SYDVKM. This CDR3 spans 13 amino acids. Between the trimmed V and J ends, which lost 2 bases and 6 bases, there was a span of 9 bases. The CDR3 sequence: CASSLLRGDTQYF. The CDR3 DNA reads TGTGCCAGCAGTTTACTCCGGGGGGATACGCAGTATTTT.

This clonotype has ten or more counts. The chain joins TRBV12-3 or TRBV12-4 to TRBJ1-3; no clear D. This CDR3 comprises 14 residues. V was clipped by 5 bases and J by 0 bases, with 8 bases between them. CDR3 sequence (DNA): TGTGCCAGCAGTCCCTCGGGCTCTGGAAACACCATATATTTT. As protein: CASSPSGSGNTIYF.

Many counts were recorded for this clonotype. The genes are TRBV7-9 and TRBJ2-7, with TRBD1 matching 8 bases. V shed 3 bases, J shed 2 bases, and the junction held 3 bases outside the gene matches. From germline, CDR1 is SEHNR and CDR2 FQNEAQ (reference sequence). This CDR3 has 14 residues. The CDR3 bases are TGTGCCAGCAGCTTCGGACAGGGACCCTACGAGCAGTACTTC. Its translation: CASSFGQGPYEQYF.